This TCR beta chain was captured by sequencing in a study of T cell responses to AZD1222 COVID-19 vaccine. With regard to this clone: Its antigen remains unidentified.

Study results and limitations: The donor cohort was predominantly white British with a female majority, and clonal diversity may have been underestimated. When two AZD1222 doses had been given, Spike-specific TCR breadth and depth rose.

CDR1 and CDR2 (germline): DFQATT, SNEGSKA (reference sequence). This CDR3 region has 11 residues. V shed 3 bases and J shed 8 bases, with 9 bases lying between them. Sequencing was performed with immunoSEQ multiplex PCR; in TCRdb, only in-frame clones are kept and a portion is missing. Among about 140,000 clones listed, 80% to 95% were seen once. The sequence derives from an adult in good health. This specimen was peripheral blood, taken on day 0 of AZD1222 vaccination. The chain combines TRBV20-1 with TRBJ2-3; D uncertain. The CDR3 sequence is CSASPSRTQYF. The DNA for the CDR3 is TGCAGTGCTAGCCCGAGTCGTACGCAGTATTTT.